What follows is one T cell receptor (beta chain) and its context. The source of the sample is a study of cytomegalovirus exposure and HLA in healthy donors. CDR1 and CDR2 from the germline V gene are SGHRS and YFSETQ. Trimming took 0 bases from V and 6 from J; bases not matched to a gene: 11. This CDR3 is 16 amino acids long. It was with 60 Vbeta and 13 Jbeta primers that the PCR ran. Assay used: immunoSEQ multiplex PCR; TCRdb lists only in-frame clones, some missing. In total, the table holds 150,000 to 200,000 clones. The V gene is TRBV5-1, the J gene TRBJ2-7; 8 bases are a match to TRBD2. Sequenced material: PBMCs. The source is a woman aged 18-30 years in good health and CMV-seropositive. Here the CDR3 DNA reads TGCGCCAGCAGCTTGGCCTCAGGTGCAAGCGGGGGCGAGCAGTACTTC. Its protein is CASSLASGASGGEQYF.